Below, 11 T cell receptor beta chains from the same sample are listed, as sequenced in a study of T cell responses to AZD1222 COVID-19 vaccine. Only in-frame clones appear in the TCRdb table, and some are missing; sequencing was by immunoSEQ multiplex PCR. The sample comprises fewer than 90,000 clones, around nine tenths of which are singletons, and approximately 10% rests with the top ten. The sample in question was peripheral blood, obtained 28 days after the second AZD1222 dose. The receptors originated from an adult who received the AZD1222 COVID-19 vaccine.

Regarding this clone: The same CDR3 can be traced to other DNA sequences in this sample. The J gene is TRBJ2-1, the V gene TRBV7-3; tentatively, D is TRBD1 (6 bases). This CDR3 region has 13 residues. CDR1 and CDR2 from the germline V gene are SGHTA and FQGTGA. V lost 5 bases, J lost 4 bases, and 9 bases lay in between. CDR3 DNA: TGTGCCAGCAGCCTTACAGGGTACAATGAGCAGTTCTTC. It specifies CASSLTGYNEQFF. The full variable domain, in which reference TRBV7-3 and TRBJ2-1 provide the parts outside the CDR3, is GAGVSQTPSNKVTEKGKYVELRCDPISGHTALYWYRQSLGQGPEFLIYFQGTGAADDSGLPNDRFFAVRPEGSVSTLKIQRTERGDSAVYLCASSLTGYNEQFFGPGTRLTVL.

V is TRBV18 and J is TRBJ2-5; unclear D gene. Germline loops: CDR1 KGHSH, CDR2 LQKENI. With 1 base removed from V and 1 base from J, the gap between germline ends came to 10 bases. There are 15 residues in the CDR3. This CDR3 is CASSPQGRPQETQYF. As DNA, the CDR3 is TGTGCCAGCTCACCACAAGGACGGCCCCAAGAGACCCAGTACTTC.

The chain uses TRBV24-1 and TRBJ1-5; unclear D gene. The germline V gene has CDR1 KGHDR and CDR2 SFDVKD. The CDR3 covers 13 residues. The V and J ends lost 3 bases and 0 bases respectively, with 2 bases between them. In nucleotides, the CDR3 is TGTGCCACCAGTGATGGTAGCAATCAGCCCCAGCATTTT. As protein: CATSDGSNQPQHF.

The rearrangement uses TRBV13 and TRBJ1-5, with a tentative D call TRBD1 (5 bases). The V end lost 2 bases, the J end lost 3 bases, and 20 bases lay between the germline ends. The CDR3 length is 18 residues. CDR1 and CDR2 (germline): PRHDT, FYEKMQ (reference sequence). The CDR3: CASSLRLGLGGNNQPQHF. As DNA, the CDR3 is TGTGCCAGCAGCTTAAGGCTGGGGCTGGGAGGGAACAATCAGCCCCAGCATTTT.

This rearrangement joins TRBV6-5 to TRBJ1-1, with D maybe TRBD1 (6 bases). The V gene's germline CDR1 is MNHEY and CDR2 SVGAGI. There are 14 residues in the CDR3. Trimming left V 5 bases short and J 5 bases short, with 15 bases between. Here the CDR3 DNA reads TGTGCCAGCAGTCAGGACAGAGCTAGGACTGAAGCTTTCTTT. Protein sequence: CASSQDRARTEAFF.

The chain has TRBV15 and TRBJ2-1, with 8 bases that match TRBD1. CDR1 is LNHNV and CDR2 is YYDKDF in the germline V gene (reference sequence). V was clipped by 1 base and J by 2 bases; unmatched bases: 1. This CDR3 is 15 amino acids long. The CDR3 loop is CATSRVRGPYNEQFF. DNA of the CDR3: TGTGCCACCAGCAGAGTCAGGGGGCCCTACAATGAGCAGTTCTTC.

The genes are TRBV5-1 and TRBJ2-3; D is uncertain. This CDR3 is 14 amino acids long. Germline V gives CDR1 SGHRS, CDR2 YFSETQ. V was pared by 5 bases and J by 0 bases, with 10 bases between. The CDR3 loop reads CASRVQSSTDTQYF. CDR3 nucleotides: TGCGCCAGCAGGGTTCAATCCAGCACAGATACGCAGTATTTT.

This chain uses TRBV12-3 or TRBV12-4 with TRBJ1-2; D gene unclear. This CDR3 is 13 amino acids long. The V end lost 6 bases, the J end lost 8 bases, and 16 bases lay between the germline ends. CDR3 loop: CASSPGQWGGYTF. The CDR3 DNA is TGTGCCAGCAGCCCCGGTCAGTGGGGAGGCTACACCTTC.

This chain joins TRBV5-1 and TRBJ1-3; 9 nucleotides align to TRBD1. The CDR3 is made up of 15 amino acids. The V segment lost 4 bases and the J segment 4 bases; nucleotides outside the gene matches: 6. Germline V gene lookup returns CDR1 SGHRS and CDR2 YFSETQ. The CDR3 DNA reads TGCGCCAGCAGCAACGCCGGGACAGGGGGAAACACCATATATTTT. Amino acids: CASSNAGTGGNTIYF.

This chain links TRBV27 with TRBJ2-7; 8 bases align to TRBD1. This CDR3 contains 18 residues. V shed 3 bases, J shed 6 bases, and the junction held 19 bases outside the gene matches. Germline V lookup: CDR1 MNHEY, CDR2 SMNVEV (reference sequence). CDR3 bases: TGTGCCAGCAGTTTTTCTCCCCTAGGACAGGGCCCCCCGGGCGAGCAGTACTTC. It specifies CASSFSPLGQGPPGEQYF.

The rearrangement uses TRBV5-1 and TRBJ1-3, with D unresolved. Germline loops: CDR1 SGHRS, CDR2 YFSETQ. V shed 5 bases and J shed 0 bases, with 6 bases lying between them. The CDR3 runs 13 residues. This CDR3 reads CASRGSSGNTIYF. DNA of the CDR3: TGCGCCAGCAGAGGGAGCTCTGGAAACACCATATATTTT.